This TCR beta chain is from a study of blood T cells in healthy people across ages. Isolation yielded PBMCs, at least 6.5 million per sample, in every case. A sample-barcoded 5' primer and a J-beta primer mix were used in a second PCR of roughly 7 to 11 cycles. TCRdb re-derived calls from the 5' RACE reads in MiXCR, one entry per CDR3 protein. The sample lists nearly 800,000 distinct CDR3 sequences, around 50% occurring once. This clonotype showed up just a few times. V was clipped by 6 bases and J by 5 bases, with 16 bases between them. The CDR3 runs 14 residues. Germline CDR1 and CDR2: SEHNR and FQNEAQ (reference sequence).

The receptor was derived from a man aged 40-49 years in good health. The sample was blood. The chain couples TRBV7-9 to TRBJ2-5, with D possibly TRBD2 on 6 matching bases. The CDR3 protein is CASRNPGLQETQYF. The CDR3, as DNA: TGTGCCAGCAGGAATCCGGGACTCCAGGAGACCCAGTACTTC. Using reference TRBV7-9 and TRBJ2-5 for the parts outside the CDR3, the full variable domain is DTGVSQNPRHKITKRGQNVTFRCDPISEHNRLYWYRQTLGQGPEFLTYFQNEAQLEKSRLLSDRFSAERPKGSFSTLEIQRTEQGDSAMYLCASRNPGLQETQYFGPGTRLLVL.